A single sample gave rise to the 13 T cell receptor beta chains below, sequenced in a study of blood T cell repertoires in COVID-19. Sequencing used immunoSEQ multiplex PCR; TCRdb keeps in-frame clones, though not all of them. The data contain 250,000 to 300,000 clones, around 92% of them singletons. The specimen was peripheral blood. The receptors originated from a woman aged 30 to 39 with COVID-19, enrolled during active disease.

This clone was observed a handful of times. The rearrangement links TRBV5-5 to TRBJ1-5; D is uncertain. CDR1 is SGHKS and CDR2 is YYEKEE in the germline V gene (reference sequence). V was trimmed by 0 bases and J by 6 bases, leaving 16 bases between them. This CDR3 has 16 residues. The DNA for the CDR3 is TGTGCCAGCAGCTTGGCTTCCGGACGGGAAATTCAGCCCCAGCATTTT. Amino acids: CASSLASGREIQPQHF.

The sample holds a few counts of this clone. Written as DNA, the CDR3 is TGCGCCAGCAGCCCGGAACTAGCGGTTTACAATGAGCAGTTCTTC. Amino acids: CASSPELAVYNEQFF. This sequence joins TRBV5-1 and TRBJ2-1; TRBD2 aligns across 8 bases. Germline values: CDR1 SGHRS, CDR2 YFSETQ. The CDR3 is made up of 15 amino acids. V dropped 4 bases and J dropped 4; count of bases not matched to a gene: 7.

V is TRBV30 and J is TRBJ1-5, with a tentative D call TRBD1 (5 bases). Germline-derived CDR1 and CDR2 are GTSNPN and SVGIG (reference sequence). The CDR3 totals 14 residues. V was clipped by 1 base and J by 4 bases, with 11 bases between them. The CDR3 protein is CAWSGWQGNQPQHF. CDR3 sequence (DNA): TGTGCCTGGAGTGGGTGGCAGGGAAATCAGCCCCAGCATTTT.

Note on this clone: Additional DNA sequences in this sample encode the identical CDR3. The CDR3 DNA reads TGTGCCTCAAGTGGGACAGGAGCTAGCACAGATACGCAGTATTTT. The encoded protein is CASSGTGASTDTQYF. This rearrangement joins TRBV19 to TRBJ2-3; TRBD1 aligns across 8 bases. This CDR3 is built from 15 residues. The germline V gene has CDR1 LNHDA and CDR2 SQIVND (reference sequence). Trimming cost V 11 bases and J 0 bases; bases outside gene matches: 10.

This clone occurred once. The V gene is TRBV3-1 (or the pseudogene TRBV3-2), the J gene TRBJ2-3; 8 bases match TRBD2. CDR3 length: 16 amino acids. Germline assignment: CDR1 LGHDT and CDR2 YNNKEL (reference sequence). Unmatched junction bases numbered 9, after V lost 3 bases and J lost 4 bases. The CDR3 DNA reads TGTGCCAGCAGCCACCTCCGGGGGACTAGGTCAGATACGCAGTATTTT. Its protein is CASSHLRGTRSDTQYF.

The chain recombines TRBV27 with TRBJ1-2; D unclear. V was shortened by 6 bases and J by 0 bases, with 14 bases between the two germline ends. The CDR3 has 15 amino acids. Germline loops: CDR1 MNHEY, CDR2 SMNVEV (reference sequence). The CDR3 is CASSRTSNSNYGYTF. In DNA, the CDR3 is TGTGCCAGCAGCCGCACTTCAAACTCTAACTATGGCTACACCTTC.

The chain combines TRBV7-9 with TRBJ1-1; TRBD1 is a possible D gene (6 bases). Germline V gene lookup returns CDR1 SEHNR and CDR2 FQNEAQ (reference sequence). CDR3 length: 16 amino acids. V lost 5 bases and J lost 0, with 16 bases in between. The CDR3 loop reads CASSPPGATMNTEAFF. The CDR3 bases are TGTGCCAGCAGCCCACCAGGGGCGACCATGAACACTGAAGCTTTCTTT.

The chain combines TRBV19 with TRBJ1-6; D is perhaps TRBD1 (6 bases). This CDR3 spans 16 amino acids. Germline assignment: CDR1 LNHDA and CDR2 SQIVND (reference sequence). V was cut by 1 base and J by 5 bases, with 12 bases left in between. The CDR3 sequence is CASSIVGQRNNSPLHF. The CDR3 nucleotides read TGTGCCAGTAGTATAGTCGGACAGCGCAATAATTCACCCCTCCACTTT.

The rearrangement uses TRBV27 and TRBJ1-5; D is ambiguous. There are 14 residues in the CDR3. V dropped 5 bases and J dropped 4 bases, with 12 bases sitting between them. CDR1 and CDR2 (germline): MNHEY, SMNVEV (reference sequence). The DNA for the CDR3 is TGTGCCAGCAGTCCCGAGGGCGGGAATCAGCCCCAGCATTTT. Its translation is CASSPEGGNQPQHF.

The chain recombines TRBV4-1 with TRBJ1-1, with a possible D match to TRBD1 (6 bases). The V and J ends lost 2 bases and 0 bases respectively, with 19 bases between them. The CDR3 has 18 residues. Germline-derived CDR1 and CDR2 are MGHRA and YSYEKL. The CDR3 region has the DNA TGCGCCAGCAGCCAACCATTTGAAACGGGGACACTGAACACTGAAGCTTTCTTT. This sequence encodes CASSQPFETGTLNTEAFF.

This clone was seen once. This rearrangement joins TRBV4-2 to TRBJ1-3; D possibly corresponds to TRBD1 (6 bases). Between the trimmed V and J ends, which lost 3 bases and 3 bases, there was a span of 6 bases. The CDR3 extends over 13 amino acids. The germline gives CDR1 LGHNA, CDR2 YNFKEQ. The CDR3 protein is CASSQTGGNTIYF. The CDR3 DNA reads TGTGCCAGCAGCCAGACAGGTGGAAACACCATATATTTT.

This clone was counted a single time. The CDR3 sequence: CASSPLLGGGASGELFF. The CDR3 DNA reads as TGCGCCAGCAGTCCCCTCCTGGGCGGGGGGGCGTCCGGGGAGCTGTTTTTT. The chain carries TRBV4-1 and TRBJ2-2; 9 bases agree with TRBD2. Germline CDR1 MGHRA, CDR2 YSYEKL. V gave up 6 bases and J gave up 6 bases; unmatched junction bases: 14. CDR3 length: 17 amino acids.

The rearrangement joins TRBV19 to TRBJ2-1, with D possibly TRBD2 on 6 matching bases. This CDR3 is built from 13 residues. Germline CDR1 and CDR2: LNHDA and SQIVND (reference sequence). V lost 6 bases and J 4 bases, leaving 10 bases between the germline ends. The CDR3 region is CASSWGVYNEQFF. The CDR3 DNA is TGTGCCAGTAGCTGGGGGGTTTACAATGAGCAGTTCTTC. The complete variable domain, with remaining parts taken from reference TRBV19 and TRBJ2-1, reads DGGITQSPKYLFRKEGQNVTLSCEQNLNHDAMYWYRQDPGQGLRLIYYSQIVNDFQKGDIAEGYSVSREKKESFPLTVTSAQKNPTAFYLCASSWGVYNEQFFGPGTRLTVL.